A selection of T cell receptor beta chains follows, all from one sample in a study of memory CD4+ T cells and cytomegalovirus serostatus. This table comes from immunoSEQ multiplex PCR, and its TCRdb copy is limited to in-frame clones, with some not included. In the table there are tens of thousands of clones, 60% to 80% of which are singletons. Sample: memory CD4+ T cells from blood. The receptors were gathered from an adult in good health and CMV-seronegative. Each CDR3 is given with its conserved first and last residue. The D gene is left open where the match is weak. Size is stated for part of the rows, as once, few or many counts, or as a class when the clone is expanded.

TRBV14	TRBJ2-7	-	medium-sized	CASSGEGWGDGYEQYF	TGTGCCAGCAGCGGCGAGGGTTGGGGGGACGGCTACGAGCAGTACTTC
TRBV27	TRBJ1-5	TRBD1	-	CASSPGTDSFNQPQHF	TGTGCCAGCAGTCCTGGGACAGACAGTTTCAATCAGCCCCAGCATTTT
TRBV7-9	TRBJ1-1	TRBD1	-	CASSLAGQGEAFF	TGTGCCAGCAGCTTAGCGGGACAGGGAGAAGCTTTCTTT
TRBV6-5	TRBJ1-3	-	few	CASSYSQRISGNTIYF	TGTGCCAGCAGTTACTCGCAGCGCATCTCTGGAAACACCATATATTTT
TRBV7-2	TRBJ2-7	-	many	CASSLPTATYEQYF	TGTGCCAGCAGCTTGCCGACTGCTACCTACGAGCAGTACTTC
TRBV29-1	TRBJ1-1	-	few	CSVGGGRGMNTEAFF	TGCAGCGTTGGCGGGGGCAGGGGAATGAACACTGAAGCTTTCTTT
TRBV6-1	TRBJ1-2	TRBD1	-	CASTGTGNYGYTF	TGTGCCAGCACTGGGACAGGGAACTATGGCTACACCTTC
TRBV6-1	TRBJ1-2	-	-	CASNPDRNYGYTF	TGTGCCAGCAATCCGGACCGGAACTATGGCTACACCTTC
TRBV18	TRBJ1-6	-	-	CASSPPDPQNSPLHF	TGTGCCAGCTCACCCCCCGACCCACAGAATTCACCCCTCCACTTT
TRBV4-1	TRBJ1-1	-	-	CASSQLEMGILNTEAFF	TGCGCCAGCAGCCAACTCGAGATGGGTATTCTCAACACTGAAGCTTTCTTT
TRBV7-9	TRBJ2-3	-	few	CASSEPQSTDTQYF	TGTGCCAGCAGCGAGCCACAGAGCACAGATACGCAGTATTTT
TRBV9	TRBJ2-1	TRBD2	-	CASSVLAGGWGNEQFF	TGTGCCAGCAGCGTGCTAGCGGGGGGATGGGGGAATGAGCAGTTCTTC
TRBV14	TRBJ2-2	TRBD2	-	CASSHLTSTVNTGELFF	TGTGCCAGCAGCCACCTGACTAGCACGGTGAACACCGGGGAGCTGTTTTTT
TRBV2	TRBJ1-5	-	-	CASRPQPAANQPQHF	TGTGCCAGCAGGCCCCAGCCCGCGGCTAATCAGCCCCAGCATTTT
TRBV2	TRBJ2-7	TRBD1	-	CASRPDRGNHEQYF	TGTGCCAGCAGGCCCGACAGGGGGAACCACGAGCAGTACTTC
TRBV11-2	TRBJ1-5	-	-	CASSLTGNQPQHF	TGTGCCAGCAGCTTGACGGGGAATCAGCCCCAGCATTTT
TRBV6-4	TRBJ1-2	TRBD1	once	CASSDSGQGGGYTF	TGTGCCAGCAGTGACTCGGGACAGGGAGGGGGCTACACCTTC
TRBV7-2	TRBJ1-5	-	-	CASSLRRNQPQHF	TGTGCCAGCAGCTTACGTAGGAATCAGCCCCAGCATTTT
TRBV4-1	TRBJ2-3	-	-	CASIGGSDTDTQYF	TGCGCCAGCATCGGTGGGAGTGATACAGATACGCAGTATTTT
TRBV11-2	TRBJ1-3	-	few	CASSPYGTAGNTIYF	TGTGCCAGCAGCCCATACGGGACTGCTGGAAACACCATATATTTT
TRBV9	TRBJ1-1	-	-	CASSVEPLTGGTEAFF	TGTGCCAGCAGCGTAGAACCCCTCACGGGAGGCACTGAAGCTTTCTTT
TRBV5-1	TRBJ2-7	TRBD1	-	CASSLMLMGQGAYEQYF	TGCGCCAGCAGCTTGATGTTAATGGGGCAGGGGGCTTACGAGCAGTACTTC
TRBV19	TRBJ2-3	TRBD2	-	CASGLESHTQYF	TGTGCCAGCGGACTAGAATCCCATACGCAGTATTTT
TRBV5-1	TRBJ1-4	TRBD1	few	CASSGTGAVNEKLFF	TGCGCCAGCAGCGGGACAGGGGCCGTTAATGAAAAACTGTTTTTT
TRBV12-5	TRBJ2-5	-	-	CASGLGATGNTEETQYF	TGTGCTAGTGGTTTGGGAGCTACAGGGAATACGGAAGAGACCCAGTACTTC
TRBV20-1	TRBJ1-2	-	-	CSARDPVGPTF	TGCAGTGCTAGAGACCCGGTGGGGCCTACCTTC
TRBV5-6	TRBJ1-2	-	few	CASSSGGKNYGYTF	TGTGCCAGCAGCTCGGGAGGAAAGAACTATGGCTACACCTTC
TRBV18	TRBJ1-2	TRBD1	-	CASSPGDSNYGYTF	TGTGCCAGCTCACCGGGGGACAGTAACTATGGCTACACCTTC
TRBV19	TRBJ2-1	TRBD1	-	CASTDTWTGGRNEQFF	TGTGCCAGTACCGACACCTGGACAGGGGGCCGCAATGAGCAGTTCTTC
TRBV7-3	TRBJ1-4	-	once	CASSPLREGIMRSYEKLFF	TGTGCCAGCAGCCCATTACGTGAGGGGATTATGAGGAGCTATGAAAAACTGTTTTTT
TRBV30	TRBJ1-1	-	-	CAWTAGGGSGAFF	TGTGCCTGGACCGCAGGCGGAGGTTCTGGAGCTTTCTTT
TRBV25-1	TRBJ2-4	-	-	CASSEPDRLHGNIQYF	TGTGCCAGCAGTGAGCCTGACAGGCTCCACGGAAACATTCAGTACTTC
TRBV15	TRBJ1-5	-	-	CATSGGNQPQHF	TGTGCCACCAGCGGTGGAAATCAGCCCCAGCATTTT
TRBV7-9	TRBJ2-6	-	-	CASSLVGANVLTF	TGTGCCAGCAGCTTAGTTGGGGCCAACGTCCTGACTTTC
TRBV2	TRBJ2-7	-	-	CASSEGGRHYEQYF	TGTGCCAGCAGTGAAGGGGGACGGCACTACGAGCAGTACTTC
TRBV27	TRBJ2-7	TRBD1	-	CASSFGTGREQYF	TGTGCCAGCAGTTTTGGGACAGGGCGCGAGCAGTACTTC
TRBV28	TRBJ1-5	-	-	CASSFYGLGRGSNQPQHF	TGTGCCAGCAGTTTTTATGGCTTGGGTCGGGGAAGCAATCAGCCCCAGCATTTT
TRBV7-9	TRBJ1-1	-	-	CASSFYGTEAFF	TGTGCCAGCAGCTTCTACGGCACTGAAGCTTTCTTT
TRBV28	TRBJ2-1	TRBD2	-	CASSSVSGRGNEQFF	TGTGCCAGCAGTTCCGTCAGCGGGAGGGGGAATGAGCAGTTCTTC
TRBV30	TRBJ1-1	-	few	CAWSGYNTEAFF	TGTGCCTGGAGCGGATATAACACTGAAGCTTTCTTT
TRBV6-5	TRBJ1-1	-	few	CASISPGRQAFF	TGTGCCAGCATCTCCCCGGGACGACAAGCTTTCTTT
TRBV4-1	TRBJ2-2	TRBD2	-	CASSQEAAGGGTGELFF	TGCGCCAGCAGCCAAGAGGCGGCGGGGGGTGGCACCGGGGAGCTGTTTTTT